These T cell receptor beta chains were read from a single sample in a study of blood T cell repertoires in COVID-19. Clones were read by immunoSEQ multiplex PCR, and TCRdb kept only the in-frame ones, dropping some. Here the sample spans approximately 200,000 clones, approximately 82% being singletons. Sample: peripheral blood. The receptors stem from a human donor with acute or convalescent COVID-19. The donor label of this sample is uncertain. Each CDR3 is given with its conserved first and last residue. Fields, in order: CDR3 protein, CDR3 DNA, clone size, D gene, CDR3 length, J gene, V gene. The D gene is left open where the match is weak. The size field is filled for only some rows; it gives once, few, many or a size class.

CDR3aa: CASSLSYTEAFF
CDR3nt: TGTGCCAGCAGCTTGAGTTACACTGAAGCTTTCTTT
abundance: once
d_gene: .
len: 12
j_gene: TRBJ1-1
v_gene: TRBV7-2

CDR3aa: CASSIGVTHRGTDTQYF
CDR3nt: TGTGCCAGCAGTATTGGAGTGACCCACAGGGGAACAGATACGCAGTATTTT
abundance: .
d_gene: TRBD1
len: 17
j_gene: TRBJ2-3
v_gene: TRBV5-4

CDR3aa: CASSPTGPGRRQYF
CDR3nt: TGTGCCAGCAGCCCTACCGGTCCAGGGCGACGGCAGTACTTC
abundance: .
d_gene: .
len: 14
j_gene: TRBJ2-7
v_gene: TRBV9

CDR3aa: CSVVGTATNEKLFF
CDR3nt: TGCAGCGTTGTTGGGACAGCAACTAATGAAAAACTGTTTTTT
abundance: .
d_gene: TRBD1
len: 14
j_gene: TRBJ1-4
v_gene: TRBV29-1

CDR3aa: CASSLEAANTEAFF
CDR3nt: TGTGCCAGCAGCTTAGAAGCGGCGAACACTGAAGCTTTCTTT
abundance: .
d_gene: .
len: 14
j_gene: TRBJ1-1
v_gene: TRBV7-9

CDR3aa: CASSSSGNNEQFF
CDR3nt: TGCGCCAGCAGCTCTAGCGGGAACAATGAGCAGTTCTTC
abundance: few
d_gene: TRBD2
len: 13
j_gene: TRBJ2-1
v_gene: TRBV5-1

CDR3aa: CASSLRGEGGETQYF
CDR3nt: TGCGCCAGCAGCCTCCGGGGCGAGGGAGGAGAGACCCAGTACTTC
abundance: .
d_gene: .
len: 15
j_gene: TRBJ2-5
v_gene: TRBV4-3

CDR3aa: CASSGYRVDGYTF
CDR3nt: TGCGCCAGCAGTGGTTACAGGGTGGATGGCTACACCTTC
abundance: .
d_gene: .
len: 13
j_gene: TRBJ1-2
v_gene: TRBV10-2

CDR3aa: CASSGQAITNEKLFF
CDR3nt: TGTGCCAGTTCCGGACAAGCCATTACTAATGAAAAACTGTTTTTT
abundance: .
d_gene: .
len: 15
j_gene: TRBJ1-4
v_gene: TRBV19

CDR3aa: CASSFLAGGYTGELFF
CDR3nt: TGTGCCAGCAGCTTTTTAGCGGGAGGGTACACCGGGGAGCTGTTTTTT
abundance: .
d_gene: TRBD2
len: 16
j_gene: TRBJ2-2
v_gene: TRBV7-6

CDR3aa: CASREFSGSYNEQFF
CDR3nt: TGCGCCAGCAGGGAATTTAGCGGCTCCTACAATGAGCAGTTCTTC
abundance: few
d_gene: .
len: 15
j_gene: TRBJ2-1
v_gene: TRBV10-2

CDR3aa: CAWMGKGGFTEAFF
CDR3nt: TGTGCCTGGATGGGGAAAGGGGGCTTCACTGAAGCTTTCTTT
abundance: .
d_gene: TRBD1
len: 14
j_gene: TRBJ1-1
v_gene: TRBV30

CDR3aa: CASSFGDRAYEQYF
CDR3nt: TGTGCCAGCAGCTTCGGAGACAGGGCGTACGAGCAGTACTTC
abundance: .
d_gene: TRBD1
len: 14
j_gene: TRBJ2-7
v_gene: TRBV5-4

CDR3aa: CASSLDSGRRGSPLHF
CDR3nt: TGTGCCAGCAGCTTAGATTCGGGTCGTCGGGGTTCACCCCTCCACTTT
abundance: few
d_gene: .
len: 16
j_gene: TRBJ1-6
v_gene: TRBV11-2

CDR3aa: CAIAAGGNQPQHF
CDR3nt: TGTGCCATTGCGGCCGGAGGCAATCAGCCCCAGCATTTT
abundance: .
d_gene: .
len: 13
j_gene: TRBJ1-5
v_gene: TRBV15

CDR3aa: CAWSGRAPRTEAFF
CDR3nt: TGTGCCTGGAGTGGCAGGGCTCCCAGGACTGAAGCTTTCTTT
abundance: .
d_gene: .
len: 14
j_gene: TRBJ1-1
v_gene: TRBV30

CDR3aa: CASSQLAGAGELFF
CDR3nt: TGTGCCAGCAGTCAACTAGCGGGGGCCGGGGAGCTGTTTTTT
abundance: .
d_gene: TRBD2
len: 14
j_gene: TRBJ2-2
v_gene: TRBV7-9

CDR3aa: CAISDFYGQTINYGYTF
CDR3nt: TGTGCCATCAGTGACTTTTATGGACAGACCATCAACTATGGCTACACCTTC
abundance: .
d_gene: .
len: 17
j_gene: TRBJ1-2
v_gene: TRBV10-3

CDR3aa: CATSDTSGRWADTQYF
CDR3nt: TGTGCCACCAGTGACACTAGCGGGAGATGGGCAGATACGCAGTATTTT
abundance: .
d_gene: TRBD2
len: 16
j_gene: TRBJ2-3
v_gene: TRBV24-1

CDR3aa: CASSSSYTQYF
CDR3nt: TGTGCCAGCAGCTCGAGCTATACGCAGTATTTT
abundance: .
d_gene: .
len: 11
j_gene: TRBJ2-3
v_gene: TRBV7-2

CDR3aa: CASSPRRGNTDTQYF
CDR3nt: TGTGCCAGCAGCCCCAGAAGGGGAAACACAGATACGCAGTATTTT
abundance: .
d_gene: .
len: 15
j_gene: TRBJ2-3
v_gene: TRBV6-4

CDR3aa: CASSGAYEQYF
CDR3nt: TGTGCCAGCAGTGGCGCCTACGAGCAGTACTTC
abundance: .
d_gene: .
len: 11
j_gene: TRBJ2-7
v_gene: TRBV25-1

CDR3aa: CASSPQGPGRIYEQYF
CDR3nt: TGCGCCAGCAGCCCGCAGGGGCCAGGGCGTATCTACGAGCAGTACTTC
abundance: .
d_gene: .
len: 16
j_gene: TRBJ2-7
v_gene: TRBV5-1

CDR3aa: CASSLRQGSYNEQFF
CDR3nt: TGTGCCAGCAGCCTCCGACAGGGGTCCTACAATGAGCAGTTCTTC
abundance: .
d_gene: TRBD1
len: 15
j_gene: TRBJ2-1
v_gene: TRBV9

CDR3aa: CASSVAASGPYEQYF
CDR3nt: TGTGCCAGCAGCGTAGCGGCTAGCGGCCCCTACGAGCAGTACTTC
abundance: .
d_gene: TRBD2
len: 15
j_gene: TRBJ2-7
v_gene: TRBV9

CDR3aa: CAWIGDRGTDTQYF
CDR3nt: TGTGCCTGGATCGGGGACAGGGGGACAGATACGCAGTATTTT
abundance: .
d_gene: TRBD1
len: 14
j_gene: TRBJ2-3
v_gene: TRBV30

CDR3aa: CASSFRGLAGTDTQYF
CDR3nt: TGTGCCAGCAGCTTTAGGGGTCTAGCGGGAACAGATACGCAGTATTTT
abundance: many
d_gene: TRBD2
len: 16
j_gene: TRBJ2-3
v_gene: TRBV7-3

CDR3aa: CASRMTGVNEKLFF
CDR3nt: TGCGCCAGCAGGATGACAGGGGTGAATGAAAAACTGTTTTTT
abundance: once
d_gene: TRBD1
len: 14
j_gene: TRBJ1-4
v_gene: TRBV5-1

CDR3aa: CAWSSQGRGEQYF
CDR3nt: TGTGCCTGGAGTTCCCAGGGGAGGGGCGAGCAGTACTTC
abundance: once
d_gene: .
len: 13
j_gene: TRBJ2-7
v_gene: TRBV30

CDR3aa: CASSYRVGYTF
CDR3nt: TGTGCCAGCAGCTACAGAGTGGGCTACACCTTC
abundance: .
d_gene: .
len: 11
j_gene: TRBJ1-2
v_gene: TRBV11-2

CDR3aa: CASSYQGVDEQFF
CDR3nt: TGTGCCAGCAGCTACCAGGGGGTAGATGAGCAGTTCTTC
abundance: .
d_gene: TRBD1
len: 13
j_gene: TRBJ2-1
v_gene: TRBV3-1/TRBV3-2

CDR3aa: CASSVQGAYGYTF
CDR3nt: TGTGCCAGCAGCGTACAGGGCGCCTATGGCTACACCTTC
abundance: .
d_gene: .
len: 13
j_gene: TRBJ1-2
v_gene: TRBV7-9

CDR3aa: CASKPGGLGVRGGELFF
CDR3nt: TGTGCCAGCAAACCGGGAGGACTAGGGGTTAGGGGCGGGGAGCTGTTTTTT
abundance: once
d_gene: TRBD2
len: 17
j_gene: TRBJ2-2
v_gene: TRBV7-2

CDR3aa: CASSQEEGFREQFF
CDR3nt: TGTGCCAGCAGCCAAGAGGAGGGGTTTCGCGAGCAGTTCTTC
abundance: once
d_gene: .
len: 14
j_gene: TRBJ2-1
v_gene: TRBV3-1/TRBV3-2

CDR3aa: CASTPDRARGYTF
CDR3nt: TGTGCCAGCACTCCGGACAGGGCAAGAGGCTACACCTTC
abundance: .
d_gene: TRBD1
len: 13
j_gene: TRBJ1-2
v_gene: TRBV27

CDR3aa: CASSFGGRAYEQYF
CDR3nt: TGTGCCAGCAGCTTTGGCGGGAGGGCCTACGAGCAGTACTTC
abundance: .
d_gene: TRBD2
len: 14
j_gene: TRBJ2-7
v_gene: TRBV7-2

CDR3aa: CASSLWASGTYEQYF
CDR3nt: TGTGCCAGCAGTTTATGGGCTAGCGGGACTTACGAGCAGTACTTC
abundance: few
d_gene: TRBD2
len: 15
j_gene: TRBJ2-7
v_gene: TRBV27

CDR3aa: CASSITWTRKETQYF
CDR3nt: TGTGCCAGTAGTATTACTTGGACTAGAAAAGAGACCCAGTACTTC
abundance: .
d_gene: TRBD2
len: 15
j_gene: TRBJ2-5
v_gene: TRBV19

CDR3aa: CATSAGETGELFF
CDR3nt: TGTGCCACCAGTGCGGGGGAGACCGGGGAGCTGTTTTTT
abundance: .
d_gene: .
len: 13
j_gene: TRBJ2-2
v_gene: TRBV24-1

CDR3aa: CASSLAWGPNEKLFF
CDR3nt: TGCGCCAGCAGCTTGGCCTGGGGGCCTAATGAAAAACTGTTTTTT
abundance: .
d_gene: .
len: 15
j_gene: TRBJ1-4
v_gene: TRBV5-1

CDR3aa: CASSLSRGQGEQYF
CDR3nt: TGTGCCAGCAGCTTAAGCAGGGGCCAGGGGGAGCAGTACTTC
abundance: .
d_gene: .
len: 14
j_gene: TRBJ2-7
v_gene: TRBV7-8

CDR3aa: CASSIAGLAGGSYEQYF
CDR3nt: TGTGCCAGTAGTATAGCAGGACTAGCGGGAGGGTCCTACGAGCAGTACTTC
abundance: .
d_gene: TRBD2
len: 17
j_gene: TRBJ2-7
v_gene: TRBV19

CDR3aa: CASNTANTGELFF
CDR3nt: TGTGCCAGTAACACAGCGAACACCGGGGAGCTGTTTTTT
abundance: .
d_gene: .
len: 13
j_gene: TRBJ2-2
v_gene: TRBV19

CDR3aa: CSASGSGRRETQYF
CDR3nt: TGCAGTGCTAGTGGTAGCGGGCGAAGGGAGACCCAGTACTTC
abundance: .
d_gene: TRBD2
len: 14
j_gene: TRBJ2-5
v_gene: TRBV20-1

CDR3aa: CAWSPQGMGLFF
CDR3nt: TGTGCCTGGAGTCCACAGGGGATGGGACTGTTTTTT
abundance: .
d_gene: TRBD1
len: 12
j_gene: TRBJ1-4
v_gene: TRBV30

CDR3aa: CSVGGGSREQYF
CDR3nt: TGCAGCGTTGGGGGGGGCAGTCGGGAGCAGTACTTC
abundance: .
d_gene: .
len: 12
j_gene: TRBJ2-7
v_gene: TRBV29-1

CDR3aa: CATSGGSIYNEQFF
CDR3nt: TGTGCCACCTCAGGAGGGAGTATCTACAATGAGCAGTTCTTC
abundance: .
d_gene: .
len: 14
j_gene: TRBJ2-1
v_gene: TRBV6-5

CDR3aa: CASSQDPGLRTQYF
CDR3nt: TGCGCCAGCAGCCAAGATCCAGGACTCAGAACGCAGTATTTT
abundance: .
d_gene: .
len: 14
j_gene: TRBJ2-3
v_gene: TRBV4-1

CDR3aa: CSVGQTPGEQYF
CDR3nt: TGCAGCGTTGGACAGACCCCTGGCGAGCAGTACTTC
abundance: .
d_gene: .
len: 12
j_gene: TRBJ2-7
v_gene: TRBV29-1